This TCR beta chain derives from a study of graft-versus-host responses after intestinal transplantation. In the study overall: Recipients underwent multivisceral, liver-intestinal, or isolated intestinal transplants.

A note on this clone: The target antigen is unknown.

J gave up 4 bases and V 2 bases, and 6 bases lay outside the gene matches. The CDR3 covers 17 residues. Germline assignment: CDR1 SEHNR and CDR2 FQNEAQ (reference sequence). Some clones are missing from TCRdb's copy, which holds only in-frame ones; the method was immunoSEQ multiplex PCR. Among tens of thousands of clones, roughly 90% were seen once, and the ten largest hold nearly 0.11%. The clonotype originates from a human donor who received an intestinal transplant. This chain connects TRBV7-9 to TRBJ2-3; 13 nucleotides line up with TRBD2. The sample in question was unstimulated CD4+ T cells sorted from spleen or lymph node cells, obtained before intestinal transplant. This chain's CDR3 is CASSLFTTSGGADTQYF. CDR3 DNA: TGTGCCAGCAGCTTATTCACTACTAGCGGGGGGGCAGATACGCAGTATTTT.